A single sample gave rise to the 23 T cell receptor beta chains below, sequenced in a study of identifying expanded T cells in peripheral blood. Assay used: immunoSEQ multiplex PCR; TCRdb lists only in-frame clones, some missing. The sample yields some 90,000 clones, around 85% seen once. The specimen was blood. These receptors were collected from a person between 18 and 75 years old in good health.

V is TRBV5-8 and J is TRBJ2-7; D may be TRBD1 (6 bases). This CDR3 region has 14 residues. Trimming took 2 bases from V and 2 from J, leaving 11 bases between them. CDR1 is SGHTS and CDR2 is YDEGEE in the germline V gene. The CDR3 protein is CASSFRQVTYEQYF. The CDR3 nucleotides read TGTGCCAGCAGCTTCAGACAGGTTACCTACGAGCAGTACTTC. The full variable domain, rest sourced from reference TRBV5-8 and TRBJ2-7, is EAGVTQSPTHLIKTRGQQATLRCSPISGHTSVYWYQQALGLGLQFLLWYDEGEERNRGNFPPRFSGRQFPNYSSELNVNALELEDSALYLCASSFRQVTYEQYFGPGTRLTVT.

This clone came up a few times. The CDR3 loop is CASSFGDQPQHF. The DNA of the CDR3 is TGTGCCAGCAGCTTCGGGGACCAGCCCCAGCATTTT. The V gene is TRBV7-2, the J gene TRBJ1-5; a weak D match, TRBD1 (5 bases). The germline V gene encodes CDR1 SGHTA and CDR2 FQGNSA. The germline V and J ends were trimmed by 3 bases and 7 bases, with 7 bases remaining between them. CDR3 size: 12 residues. The whole variable domain, filled in from reference TRBV7-2 and TRBJ1-5, reads GAGVSQSPSNKVTEKGKDVELRCDPISGHTALYWYRQSLGQGLEFLIYFQGNSAPDKSGLPSDRFSAERTGGSVSTLTIQRTQQEDSAVYLCASSFGDQPQHFGDGTRLSIL.

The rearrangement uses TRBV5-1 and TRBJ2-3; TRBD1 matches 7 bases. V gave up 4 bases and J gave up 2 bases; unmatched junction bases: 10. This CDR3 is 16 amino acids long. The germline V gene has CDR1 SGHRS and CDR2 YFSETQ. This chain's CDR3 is CASSPGGNAATDTQYF. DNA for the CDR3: TGCGCCAGCAGCCCAGGGGGTAATGCTGCCACAGATACGCAGTATTTT.

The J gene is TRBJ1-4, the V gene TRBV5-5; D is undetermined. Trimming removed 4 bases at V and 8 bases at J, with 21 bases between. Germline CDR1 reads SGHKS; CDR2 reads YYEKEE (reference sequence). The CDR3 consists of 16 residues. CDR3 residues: CASSRTSRETAEKLFF. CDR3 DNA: TGTGCCAGCAGCCGGACGAGTAGGGAAACGGCCGAAAAACTGTTTTTT. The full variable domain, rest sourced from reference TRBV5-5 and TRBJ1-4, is DAGVTQSPTHLIKTRGQQVTLRCSPISGHKSVSWYQQVLGQGPQFIFQYYEKEERGRGNFPDRFSARQFPNYSSELNVNALLLGDSALYLCASSRTSRETAEKLFFGSGTQLSVL.

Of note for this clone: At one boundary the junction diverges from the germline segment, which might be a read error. In nucleotides, the CDR3 is TGTACCAGTAGTATGGCGCGGGGTAGGGGAGATACGCAGTATTTT. Translating gives CTSSMARGRGDTQYF. The rearrangement links TRBV19 to TRBJ2-3; D is perhaps TRBD2 (6 bases). CDR1 LNHDA and CDR2 SQIVND come from the germline V gene (reference sequence). CDR3 length: 15 amino acids.

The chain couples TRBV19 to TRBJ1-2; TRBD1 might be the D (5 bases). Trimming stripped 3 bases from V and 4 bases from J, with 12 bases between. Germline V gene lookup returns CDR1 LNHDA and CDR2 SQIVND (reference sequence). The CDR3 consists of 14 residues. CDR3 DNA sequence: TGTGCCAGTAGTATCCCTCCCGGGGCCTATGGCTACACCTTC. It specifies CASSIPPGAYGYTF.

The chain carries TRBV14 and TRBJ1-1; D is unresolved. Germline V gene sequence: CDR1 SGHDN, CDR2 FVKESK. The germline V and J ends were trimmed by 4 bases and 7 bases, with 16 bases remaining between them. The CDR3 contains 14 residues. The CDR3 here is CASSPHRRADEAFF. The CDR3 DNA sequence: TGTGCCAGCAGCCCTCACCGGAGAGCAGATGAAGCTTTCTTT.

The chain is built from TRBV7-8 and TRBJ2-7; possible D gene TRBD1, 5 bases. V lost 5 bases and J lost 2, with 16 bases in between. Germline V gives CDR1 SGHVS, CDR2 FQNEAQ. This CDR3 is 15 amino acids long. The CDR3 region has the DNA TGTGCCAGCAGCCCTAGGGGTAGTAACCCCTACGAGCAGTACTTC. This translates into CASSPRGSNPYEQYF.

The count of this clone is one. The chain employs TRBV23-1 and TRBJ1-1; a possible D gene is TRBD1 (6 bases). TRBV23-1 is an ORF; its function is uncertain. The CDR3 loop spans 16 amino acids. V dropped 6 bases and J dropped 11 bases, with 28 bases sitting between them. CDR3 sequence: CASRSQLGGKGVLAFF. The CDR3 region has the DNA TGCGCCAGCAGGTCCCAATTGGGGGGGAAGGGGGTTCTGGCTTTCTTT.

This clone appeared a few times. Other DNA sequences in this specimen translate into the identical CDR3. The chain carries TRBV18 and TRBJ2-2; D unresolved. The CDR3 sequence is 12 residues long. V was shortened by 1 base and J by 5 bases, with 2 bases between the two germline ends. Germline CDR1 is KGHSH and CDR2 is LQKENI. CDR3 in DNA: TGTGCCAGCTCACCACTTACCGGGGAGCTGTTTTTT. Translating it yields CASSPLTGELFF.

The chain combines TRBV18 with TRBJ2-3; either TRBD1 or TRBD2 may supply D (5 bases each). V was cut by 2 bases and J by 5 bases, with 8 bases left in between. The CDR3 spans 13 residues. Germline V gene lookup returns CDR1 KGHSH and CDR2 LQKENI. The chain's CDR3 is CASSPGAGDTQYF. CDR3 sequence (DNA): TGTGCCAGCTCACCAGGGGCGGGAGATACGCAGTATTTT.

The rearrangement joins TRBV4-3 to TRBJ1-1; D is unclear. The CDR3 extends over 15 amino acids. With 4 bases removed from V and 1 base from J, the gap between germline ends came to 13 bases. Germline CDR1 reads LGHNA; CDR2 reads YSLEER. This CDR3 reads CASSPRPLGNTEAFF. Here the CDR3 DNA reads TGCGCCAGCAGCCCTAGACCCCTCGGGAACACTGAAGCTTTCTTT.

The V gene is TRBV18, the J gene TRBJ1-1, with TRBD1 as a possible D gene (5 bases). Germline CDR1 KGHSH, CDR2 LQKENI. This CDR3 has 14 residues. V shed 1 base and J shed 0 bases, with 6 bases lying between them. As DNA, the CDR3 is TGTGCCAGCTCACCACGACAGCTGAACACTGAAGCTTTCTTT. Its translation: CASSPRQLNTEAFF.

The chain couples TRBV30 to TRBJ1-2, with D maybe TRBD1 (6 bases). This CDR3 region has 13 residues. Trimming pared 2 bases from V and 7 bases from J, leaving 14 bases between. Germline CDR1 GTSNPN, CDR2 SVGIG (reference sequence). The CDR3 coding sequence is TGTGCCTGGAGTCGAGCAGGGGCCTTTGGCTACACCTTC. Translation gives CAWSRAGAFGYTF.

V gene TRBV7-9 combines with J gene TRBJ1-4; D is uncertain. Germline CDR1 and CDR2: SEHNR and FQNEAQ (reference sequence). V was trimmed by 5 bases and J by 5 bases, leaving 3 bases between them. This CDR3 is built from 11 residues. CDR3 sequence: CASSHNEKLFF. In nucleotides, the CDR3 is TGTGCCAGCAGCCACAATGAAAAACTGTTTTTT.

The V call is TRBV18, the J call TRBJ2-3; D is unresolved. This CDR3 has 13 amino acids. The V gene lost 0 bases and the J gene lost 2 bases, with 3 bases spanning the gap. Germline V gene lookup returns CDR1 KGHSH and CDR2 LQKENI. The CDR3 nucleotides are TGTGCCAGCTCACCACCTACCACAGATACGCAGTATTTT. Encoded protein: CASSPPTTDTQYF.

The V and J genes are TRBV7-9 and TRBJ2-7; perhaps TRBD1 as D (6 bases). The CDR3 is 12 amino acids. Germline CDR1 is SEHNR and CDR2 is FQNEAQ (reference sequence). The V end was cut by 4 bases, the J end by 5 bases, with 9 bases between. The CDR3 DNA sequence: TGTGCCAGCAGCTCTACAGGGAACGAGCAGTACTTC. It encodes CASSSTGNEQYF.

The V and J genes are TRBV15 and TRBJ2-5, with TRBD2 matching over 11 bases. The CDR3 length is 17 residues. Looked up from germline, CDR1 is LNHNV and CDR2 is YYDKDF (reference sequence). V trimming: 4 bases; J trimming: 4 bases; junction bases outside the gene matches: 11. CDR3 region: CATSTRLAGKRGETQYF. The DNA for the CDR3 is TGTGCCACCAGCACTCGACTAGCGGGGAAGAGGGGAGAGACCCAGTACTTC.

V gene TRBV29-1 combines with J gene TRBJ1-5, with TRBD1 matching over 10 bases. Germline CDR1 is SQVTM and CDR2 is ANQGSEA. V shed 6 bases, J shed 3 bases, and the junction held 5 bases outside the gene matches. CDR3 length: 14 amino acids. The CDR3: CSVTGTGANQPQHF. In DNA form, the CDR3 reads TGCAGCGTGACCGGGACAGGGGCCAATCAGCCCCAGCATTTT. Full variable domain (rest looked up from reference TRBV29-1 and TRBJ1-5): SAVISQKPSRDICQRGTSLTIQCQVDSQVTMMFWYRQQPGQSLTLIATANQGSEATYESGFVIDKFPISRPNLTFSTLTVSNMSPEDSSIYLCSVTGTGANQPQHFGDGTRLSIL.

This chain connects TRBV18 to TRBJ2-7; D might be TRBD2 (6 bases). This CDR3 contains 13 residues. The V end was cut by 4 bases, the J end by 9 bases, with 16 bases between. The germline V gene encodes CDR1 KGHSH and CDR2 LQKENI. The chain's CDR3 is CASSLGSRDSQYF. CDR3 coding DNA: TGTGCCAGCTCACTAGGATCCCGGGACTCGCAGTACTTC.

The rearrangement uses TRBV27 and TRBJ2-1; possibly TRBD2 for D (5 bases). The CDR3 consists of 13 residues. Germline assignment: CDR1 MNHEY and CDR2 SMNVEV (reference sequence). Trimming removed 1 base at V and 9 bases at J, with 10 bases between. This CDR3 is CASSLYTEGEQFF. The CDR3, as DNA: TGTGCCAGCAGTTTATACACCGAGGGTGAGCAGTTCTTC.

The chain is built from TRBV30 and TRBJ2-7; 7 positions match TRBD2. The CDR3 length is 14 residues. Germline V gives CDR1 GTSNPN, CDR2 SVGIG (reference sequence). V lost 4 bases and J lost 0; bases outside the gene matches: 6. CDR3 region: CAWTPGGISYEQYF. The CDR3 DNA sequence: TGTGCCTGGACCCCGGGGGGTATCTCCTACGAGCAGTACTTC.

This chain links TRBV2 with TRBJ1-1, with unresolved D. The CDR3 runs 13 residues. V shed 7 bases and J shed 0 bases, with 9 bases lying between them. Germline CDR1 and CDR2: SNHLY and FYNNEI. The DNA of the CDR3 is TGTGCCAGCACGGGCCACATGAACACTGAAGCTTTCTTT. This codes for CASTGHMNTEAFF. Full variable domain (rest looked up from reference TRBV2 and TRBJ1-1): EPEVTQTPSHQVTQMGQEVILRCVPISNHLYFYWYRQILGQKVEFLVSFYNNEISEKSEIFDDQFSVERPDGSNFTLKIRSTKLEDSAMYFCASTGHMNTEAFFGQGTRLTVV.